This note documents a single T cell receptor (beta chain) sequence. Its cognate antigen is unknown. It may be a read error: a sequence one base away is much more abundant. V lost 2 bases, J lost 0 bases, and 14 bases lay in between. The CDR3 runs 15 residues. CDR1 DFQATT and CDR2 SNEGSKA come from the germline V gene (reference sequence). A modified ARM-PCR protocol with three rounds of nested PCR amplified TCRbeta. TCRdb fed the multiplex PCR reads into MiXCR, producing one record per CDR3 protein. The sample contains around 60,000 distinct CDR3 sequences, more than 55% of which appear only once. This sample was taken from a study of tumor and adjacent non-tumor tissue in lung cancer. Overall study: Samples averaged roughly 4.4 million productive TCRbeta reads each.

The template was RNA from unsorted bulk tissue. The normal lung tissue was taken more than 3 cm from the tumor edge. Donors were chemotherapy-naive, newly diagnosed lung cancer surgical patients in China, August–late 2014. General study points: Shorter survival was associated with higher TCR diversity in tumors. Significantly higher TCR diversity was found in tumor than normal lung.

The TCR comes from a man aged 65 to 79 with non-small cell lung cancer. This chain joins TRBV20-1 and TRBJ2-7; D assignment may be TRBD1 or TRBD2 (5 bases each). Sequencing was carried out using distant non-tumor lung tissue. CDR3 nucleotides: TGCAGTGCTAGATCCGGGACGGCTACCTCCTACGAGCAGTACTTC. This codes for CSARSGTATSYEQYF.